This T cell receptor (beta chain) comes out of a study of STAT5B mutations in CD4+ large granular lymphocyte leukemia. Study background: The CDR3 'QG' motif was associated with a particular HLA allele among healthy donors.

This CDR3 spans 16 amino acids. Germline V gene lookup returns CDR1 SGHNT and CDR2 YYREEE (reference sequence). The V and J ends lost 4 bases and 0 bases respectively, with 14 bases between them. Control samples were healthy donors' buffy coats. Concerning this clone itself: What it recognizes is unknown.

Study-level results: CD4-sorted patient repertoires seemed more clonal than healthy CD4+ repertoires. Top patient clones used TRBV06 genes more often: 8/27 versus 2/35 in controls.

Measured with immunoSEQ multiplex PCR; TCRdb has only the in-frame clones, and not every one. The sample consists of 20,000 to 25,000 clones, over 70% of them appearing once. This rearrangement joins TRBV5-4 to TRBJ2-1, with D perhaps matching TRBD2 (6 bases). Sequencing was done on a sample of CD4+ T cells from blood buffy coats. This TCR was sampled from a human donor in good health. The CDR3 nucleotides read TGTGCCAGCAGCCGCTCCGGGGGTAGCTCCTACAATGAGCAGTTCTTC. Translating it yields CASSRSGGSSYNEQFF.